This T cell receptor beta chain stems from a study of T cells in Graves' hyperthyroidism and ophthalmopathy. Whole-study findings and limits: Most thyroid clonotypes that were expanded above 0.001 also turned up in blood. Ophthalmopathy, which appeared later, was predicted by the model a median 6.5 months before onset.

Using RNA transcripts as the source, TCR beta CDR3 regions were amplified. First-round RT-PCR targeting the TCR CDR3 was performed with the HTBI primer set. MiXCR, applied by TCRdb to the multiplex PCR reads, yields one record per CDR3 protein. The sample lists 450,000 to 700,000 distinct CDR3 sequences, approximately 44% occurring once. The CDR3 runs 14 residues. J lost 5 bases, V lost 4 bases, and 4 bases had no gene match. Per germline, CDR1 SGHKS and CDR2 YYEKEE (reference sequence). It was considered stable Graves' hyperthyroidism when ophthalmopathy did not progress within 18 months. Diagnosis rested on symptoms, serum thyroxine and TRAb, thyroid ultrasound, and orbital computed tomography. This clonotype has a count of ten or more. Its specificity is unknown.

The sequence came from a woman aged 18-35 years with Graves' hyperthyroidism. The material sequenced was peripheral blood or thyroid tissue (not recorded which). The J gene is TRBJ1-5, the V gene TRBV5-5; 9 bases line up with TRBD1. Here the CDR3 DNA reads TGTGCCAGCAGCCCGGACAGGGGCCATCAGCCCCAGCATTTT. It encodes CASSPDRGHQPQHF.